The clone carrying this T cell receptor (beta chain) was recorded many times. The target antigen is unknown. The data belong to a study of CD8 T cells in ankylosing spondylitis. CDR3 length: 14 amino acids. The V end lost 6 bases, the J end lost 1 base, and 11 bases lay between the germline ends. Via MiXCR, TCRdb re-called the 5' RACE reads, giving one row per CDR3 protein. The repertoire holds 650,000 to 800,000 distinct CDR3 sequences, with 15% to 20% as singletons. The study, taken as a whole, reports: In peripheral blood, disease-linked CD8+ clones occurred at relatively low frequencies. Past studies reported some motif variants in reactive arthritis synovial fluid and blood. About 8 highly homologous variants made up a TCR beta motif, and this motif appeared characteristic of ankylosing spondylitis blood. Significant enrichment of disease-linked clones was reportedly seen in matched ankylosing spondylitis synovial fluid.

This sequence originates from a male donor with ankylosing spondylitis. Sequenced sample: blood, either unsorted or a sorted T cell fraction (not recorded which). The V call is TRBV12-3 or TRBV12-4, the J call TRBJ2-3; D not certain. The DNA of the CDR3 is TGTGCCAGCAGACGCAAAAAGGGCACAGATACGCAGTATTTT. Residues: CASRRKKGTDTQYF.